Here is one T cell receptor (beta chain) with its context. Its antigen is unknown. TCRdb ran MiXCR on the reads and lists one entry per CDR3 protein. In the table there are roughly 760,000 distinct CDR3 sequences, 35% of which are singletons. The source of the sample is a study of T cell repertoires in cytomegalovirus infection. For the study at large: Indications came from public TCR beta signatures; they pointed to CMV infection and to a matching HLA type.

General study points: The ex vivo response was dominated by HLA-C-restricted CMV-specific TCR beta clonotypes.

This CDR3 is 15 amino acids long. V was shortened by 1 base and J by 3 bases, with 14 bases between the two germline ends. CDR1 is SQVTM and CDR2 is ANQGSEA in the germline V gene. The clonotype originates from a human donor in good health (CMV status not recorded). Some clones in this sample may be carry-over from other donors' samples. The chain joins TRBV29-1 to TRBJ2-3; D is undetermined. Material: PBMCs. CDR3 coding DNA: TGCAGCGTTGAAGTAAATGGGTTATGGACAGATACGCAGTATTTT. It yields the protein CSVEVNGLWTDTQYF.